Listed here is a single T cell receptor beta chain. Its cognate antigen has yet to be identified. There are no base qualities to consult, and no much larger clone falls within one base. The data belong to a study of cytomegalovirus exposure and HLA in healthy donors (dated by TCRdb to the late 2010s). Regarding the study in general: In an earlier analysis of 587 of the donors, 250 to 350 Gb of sequence data and about 110 million unique TCR beta sequences from 150 million to 200 million T cells were reported. Because of strong linkage in the cohort, 4 to 6 DR-DQ haplotypes were treated as single units for association and clustering. The number of typed donors differed by locus: about 620-640 for A, B, C, DRB1 and DQB1; about 520 for DQA1; around 610 for DPA1; and about 470 for DPB1. Alongside the repertoire data, information on donor age, sex, ethnicity and CMV serostatus was compiled. About 300 gigabases of sequencing data and some 85 million unique TCR sequences were included in an early release covering about 620 HLA-typed donors. A later analysis re-examined previously published TCR beta repertoires from just over 650 donors and added high-resolution HLA genotyping to investigate patterns of TCR occurrence. The study aimed to test whether signatures of past pathogen exposure could be identified by cataloging public T cell receptors. The T cell repertoires of under 700 subjects were profiled by immunosequencing and related to cytomegalovirus serostatus. Class I and class II HLA loci were covered by the typing at four-digit resolution. In a later genetic analysis, genome-wide SNP genotypes for about three fifths of the roughly 670 donors were used, and that subset was treated as a discovery cohort. All discovery cohort repertoires had been generated on a single sequencing platform. The genetic ancestry cluster associated with self-reported Caucasian donors included 81% of the 300 to 400 genotyped donors. The study combined high-throughput TCR immunosequencing, statistical association of individual TCRs with disease status, and machine learning to predict cytomegalovirus infection status. An earlier analysis of 587 of the donors used high-throughput TCR beta sequencing to judge whether each TCR beta V gene segment behaved as functional or pseudogenic. In the later analysis, no new phenotypic data were used to find candidate immune exposures; instead, reliance was placed on TCR beta sequences and their occurrence across donors. Across 398 genotyped donors of the cohort, an average of about 240,000 unique TCR beta nucleotide sequences per donor were sequenced, and around 19% of those sequences were non-productive. Along with the approximately 700-subject first cohort, a separate validation cohort of some 130 different subjects was used. Broad study findings and their caveats: A further reported finding was that TCR beta sequences accurately predicted the HLA-A and HLA-B alleles for most subjects in the first cohort. Across donors, most TCR sequences were observed very rarely, whereas some public TCRs were present in many individuals. Correlated functional status among segregating V segments might be attributable to linkage disequilibrium, but an unknown experimental factor could not be ruled out. In a later analysis, the rate of TCR association differed among HLA loci, with DRB1 alleles having the most associated TCRs and HLA-C alleles having the fewest. Only TCR beta chains were sequenced in this cohort, and the absence of alpha or paired-chain data limited detectable features. In a later analysis, HLA-associated TCR beta chains were found to be more clonally expanded and to have lower generation probabilities than equally common non-associated chains. Some 15 rarely observed V segments, including chromosome 9 orphons, were excluded from the earlier analysis of several hundred of the donors because counts were too low. Sequencing depth was assumed to be roughly uniform across donors in the presence/absence analyses, though that assumption may not hold. In an earlier analysis of about 600 of the donors, most TCR beta V segments appeared in productive rearrangements about 87% or about 30% of the time, broadly matching IMGT annotations. In a later genetic analysis, fewer N-insertions in productive TCRs were reported among donors in an Asian-associated ancestry cluster than the roughly 640-donor mean. HLA typing was unavailable for some donors at each locus, so association tests used only the typed subset. In vitro tests confirmed that a few of the cytomegalovirus-associated TCR beta chains recognize cytomegalovirus antigens. Immune exposure information for the cohort was limited to CMV serostatus. In both the original and validation cohorts, the classifier was reported to diagnose cytomegalovirus status with high specificity and sensitivity. Strong co-occurrence of HLA alleles, especially DR and DQ, made assigning TCR associations to individual alleles difficult. In the study, around 150 TCR beta chains were listed as associated with cytomegalovirus. In a later analysis, some 17,000 TCR beta sequences were associated with specific HLA alleles at a false discovery rate of 0.05. In a later analysis, several top co-occurrence clusters were reported to appear linked to parvovirus B19, influenza, CMV and Epstein-Barr virus. An association between a missense DCLRE1C variant and V-gene and J-gene trimming of TCR beta chains was found in a later genetic analysis and replicated in an independent cohort. Some IMGT-functional V segments, including TRBV6-2 and TRBV6-3, could not be distinguished by the 87-base-pair reads and were therefore excluded. According to a later analysis, most CMV-associated TCR beta chains appeared to be HLA-restricted, and the HLA associations seemed to be driven largely by CMV exposure. A cluster of highly shared sequence variants was judged likely to be a technical artifact of the sequencing pipeline. It was suggested by the authors that the approach could potentially be generalized to other disease states and immunological phenotypes.

Spanning cysteine to phenylalanine, the CDR3 consists of 13 amino acids. The read is trimmed to its CDR3 DNA, 39 bases read in frame from base 1. CDR1 is given as MNHNS and CDR2 as SASEGT, both from the germline V gene. V is shortened by 4 bases, J by 4 bases, and the region joining them spans 10 bases. In total, roughly 710 healthy bone marrow donors made up the cohort. At the time of sampling, every cohort member was nominally healthy, though immune exposures that went unrecorded were likely present. The donor tested CMV seronegative and was one of the 352 seronegative cohort members. Each donor provided a peripheral blood sample, and peripheral blood mononuclear cells were used for TCR beta sequencing. The Qiagen DNeasy Blood Extraction Kit was used to extract genomic DNA from the blood cell samples. The method behind the library was the immunoSEQ multiplex PCR assay. A mixture of 60 forward primers for TCR Vbeta segments and 13 reverse primers for TCR Jbeta segments was used in the multiplex PCR. Amplification of the CDR3 region of rearranged TCR beta genes was performed with a multiplex PCR assay on genomic DNA. The Illumina HiSeq System was used to sequence the amplified TCR beta libraries as 87-base-pair reads. The original pipeline was this. In a later analysis, approximately 74 million unique TCR beta chains were counted across the roughly 670 repertoires, and some 10 million of these chains were shared by at least two donors. Raw reads were error-corrected and collapsed into unique sequences by a nearest-neighbor algorithm in which closely related sequences were merged to remove PCR and sequencing errors. To assign V, D and J gene segments, CDR3 sequences were aligned to IMGT reference sequences. Each retained sequence needed at least a six-nucleotide match to both a V gene segment and a J gene segment. A rearrangement counted as productive if the CDR3 had no stop codons and remained in frame with V and J, and every other rearrangement counted as non-productive. Following IMGT convention, CDR3 was defined as the stretch from the second conserved V-encoded cysteine up to the conserved J-encoded phenylalanine. The earlier analysis of approximately 590 of the donors excluded any sequence lacking an unambiguous match to a single V gene segment. An earlier analysis of a few hundred of the donors called V segments functional above 56.7% productive rearrangements and segregating when the between-donor standard deviation exceeded 5%. A statistical classification framework was built for diagnosing cytomegalovirus status from the catalog of TCR beta chain sequences. V and J gene assignment, in a later analysis, came from comparing TCR nucleotide sequences with IMGT/GENE-DB human TR gene sequences. In a later analysis, CDR3 sequences and most-parsimonious VDJ recombination scenarios were assigned using the TCRdist pipeline. In a later analysis, every TCR beta chain was defined by the combination of its CDR3 amino acid sequence and its V-gene family, and reads without a unique V-gene family were dropped. In a later analysis, 550 to 650 highly shared, low-generation-probability nucleotide sequences were removed to address suspected cross-contamination and a sequencing artifact. In a later analysis, a clonal expansion index for each public chain was calculated from normalized within-repertoire ranks of inferred template counts. Generation probabilities in a later analysis came from a VDJ recombination model fitted to out-of-frame rearrangements, and those results were checked against IGoR. A later analysis scored TCR-TCR, TCR-HLA and TCR-CMV co-occurrence with hypergeometric tests, applying a repertoire-size bias correction to TCR pairs. False discovery rates were estimated in a later analysis by permuting HLA or CMV assignments 20 times. In a later analysis, co-occurring TCRs were grouped using DBSCAN, and TCRdist sequence similarity was added for clustering within HLA-allele-positive subsets. Repertoires with fewer than 30,000 or more than 120,000 public chains, plus five repertoires with anomalous nucleotide sharing, were excluded from co-occurrence clustering. TCRdb took over this immuneACCESS table, retaining in-frame rearrangements with V and J assigned. Such tables are incomplete; in checked studies, under half of the missing clones stem from an unresolved V gene, and the remainder is unexplained. The V and J calls and clone size were taken over from that table, and D and trimming were inferred from the DNA. This sample is represented by under 250,000 clones; 75% to 85% of them were singletons. Approximately 2.4% of the sample belongs to the ten largest clones.

The TCR comes from a woman in her forties or fifties in good health and CMV-seronegative. The chain is encoded by TRBV6-1 joined to TRBJ1-2, with a tentative D gene TRBD1 over 6 matching bases. Material: PBMCs. DNA sequence: TGTGCCAGCAGTGTGTCAGGGGTCTATGGCTACACCTTC. Translation gives CASSVSGVYGYTF.